This T cell receptor beta chain emerged from a study of shared clonotypes between healthy human individuals. In replicate PCRs of sorted subsets, 150 to 200 ng DNA, approximately 32,000 T cell genomes, was used. Generated by immunoSEQ multiplex PCR, the TCRdb table keeps only in-frame clones and is missing some. Of about 1.9 million clones detected, roughly 95% appear once; the ten largest clones hold roughly 1.7%. Naive CD8 populations comprised CD45RO-negative cells positively selected for CCR7, excluding terminally differentiated effector memory CD45RA+ cells. Sequencing input: naive CD8+ T cells from PBMCs. This TCR was recovered from a man between 18 and 35 years old in good health. Some clones in this sample may be carry-over from other donors' samples.

Here the CDR3 DNA reads TGCAGCGTTGAAGCGGCCAGCTTCCAAGAGACCCAGTACTTC. Its translation is CSVEAASFQETQYF. The chain joins TRBV29-1 to TRBJ2-5, with D unresolved. The ends were cut back, 1 base at V and 1 base at J, with 10 bases in the middle. This CDR3 comprises 14 residues. CDR1 and CDR2 (germline): SQVTM, ANQGSEA. Looking up the rest from reference TRBV29-1 and TRBJ2-5 gives the full variable domain: SAVISQKPSRDICQRGTSLTIQCQVDSQVTMMFWYRQQPGQSLTLIATANQGSEATYESGFVIDKFPISRPNLTFSTLTVSNMSPEDSSIYLCSVEAASFQETQYFGPGTRLLVL.